These 23 T cell receptor beta chains originate from one sample sequenced in a study of shared clonotypes between healthy human individuals. TCRdb's copy holds only in-frame clones and misses some; the assay was immunoSEQ multiplex PCR. The data show some 1 million clones, about 75% seen once. Sequencing input: memory CD4+ T cells sorted from blood. Subset described: CD45RA-negative fraction. Receptors were obtained from a young man in good health.

Points on this clone: This likely traces to a read error, being one base from a far larger clone. The genes are TRBV2 and TRBJ2-7; TRBD2 agrees at 7 bases. CDR1 and CDR2 (germline): SNHLY, FYNNEI. This CDR3 has 20 residues. This CDR3 is CTSSEARAGRGSLYSYEQYF. In DNA form, the CDR3 reads TGTACCAGCAGTGAAGCGAGAGCAGGGAGGGGATCTTTATACTCCTACGAGCAGTACTTC.

The J gene is TRBJ2-3, the V gene TRBV9; 8 nucleotides match TRBD2. The CDR3 spans 15 residues. The junction had 9 bases not matched to a gene; V was cut back by 4 bases and J by 5 bases. CDR1 SGDLS and CDR2 YYNGEE come from the germline V gene. The CDR3: CASSTIAGKGDTQYF. The CDR3 DNA reads as TGTGCCAGCAGCACAATAGCGGGGAAGGGAGATACGCAGTATTTT.

This clone appeared a few times. The V call is TRBV6-1, the J call TRBJ1-1; D is uncertain. Germline V lookup: CDR1 MNHNS, CDR2 SASEGT. The CDR3 runs to 13 residues. Trimming took off 3 bases at V and 9 bases at J, with 14 bases between the two ends. The CDR3 loop reads CASSDGVAVKAFF. The CDR3 nucleotides read TGTGCCAGCAGTGACGGAGTGGCGGTCAAAGCTTTCTTT.

CDR3 region: CASSPGGAGGADTQYF. DNA for the CDR3: TGTGCCAGCAGCCCGGGGGGAGCCGGGGGGGCAGATACGCAGTATTTT. The J gene is TRBJ2-3, the V gene TRBV7-2; TRBD2 matches 8 bases. Germline trimming cut 5 bases from V and 4 bases from J; bases unmatched to any gene: 11. The CDR3 has 16 amino acids. The germline CDR1 and CDR2 sequences are SGHTA and FQGNSA.

This clone was counted many times. The chain is built from TRBV7-2 and TRBJ2-7, with D unresolved. Trimming removed 1 base from V and 0 bases from J, with 7 bases in between. Germline V gives CDR1 SGHTA, CDR2 FQGNSA. CDR3 size: 14 residues. CDR3 sequence (DNA): TGTGCCAGCAGCTTAGTGTATACCTCCTACGAGCAGTACTTC. It specifies CASSLVYTSYEQYF.

The gene calls are TRBV6-1 and TRBJ1-5; D not certain. CDR3 length: 18 residues. Per the germline V gene, CDR1 is MNHNS and CDR2 is SASEGT. V lost 1 base, J lost 1 base, and 17 bases lay in between. The DNA of the CDR3 is TGTGCCAGCAGTGAAGAGGTTGCGTCAGCTACCAGCAATCAGCCCCAGCATTTT. It is translated as CASSEEVASATSNQPQHF.

The chain employs TRBV9 and TRBJ2-3; 7 bases map to TRBD2. The CDR3 totals 16 residues. The J segment lost 2 bases and the V segment lost 0 bases, leaving 6 bases of the junction unmatched. Per the germline V gene, CDR1 is SGDLS and CDR2 is YYNGEE. DNA of the CDR3: TGTGCCAGCAGCGTAGAGGCGGGAGCCGCCACAGATACGCAGTATTTT. Translating gives CASSVEAGAATDTQYF.

The genes are TRBV5-6 and TRBJ1-2, with 8 nucleotides matching TRBD1. V lost 2 bases to trimming and J lost 4 bases; unmatched junction nucleotides: 7. Germline V lookup: CDR1 SGHDT, CDR2 YYEEEE. The CDR3 extends over 15 amino acids. CDR3 loop: CASSFGQGRIYGYTF. CDR3 coding DNA: TGTGCCAGCAGCTTCGGACAGGGTCGGATCTATGGCTACACCTTC.

The genes are TRBV2 and TRBJ2-1; possible D gene TRBD2, 5 bases. This CDR3 is built from 13 residues. Trimming removed 8 bases from V and 0 bases from J, with 8 bases in between. Germline V gives CDR1 SNHLY, CDR2 FYNNEI. The chain's CDR3 is CASWRASYNEQFF. Here the CDR3 DNA reads TGTGCCAGCTGGCGGGCCTCCTACAATGAGCAGTTCTTC.

The chain recombines TRBV15 with TRBJ1-1, with D possibly TRBD1 on 5 matching bases. The germline CDR1 and CDR2 sequences are LNHNV and YYDKDF (reference sequence). V gave up 5 bases and J gave up 5 bases, with 15 bases separating them. This CDR3 is 14 amino acids long. The CDR3 here is CATSQPGRDTEAFF. DNA for the CDR3: TGTGCCACCAGCCAACCAGGGAGGGATACTGAAGCTTTCTTT. The whole variable domain, remainder taken from reference TRBV15 and TRBJ1-1, is DAMVIQNPRYQVTQFGKPVTLSCSQTLNHNVMYWYQQKSSQAPKLLFHYYDKDFNNEADTPDNFQSRRPNTSFCFLDIRSPGLGDTAMYLCATSQPGRDTEAFFGQGTRLTVV.

The genes are TRBV6-6 and TRBJ2-5; 7 bases match TRBD2. The CDR3 extends over 14 amino acids. The germline CDR1 and CDR2 sequences are MNHNY and SVGAGI (reference sequence). J lost 4 bases, V lost 6 bases, and 8 bases had no gene match. The CDR3 sequence is CASRPGTGGETQYF. In nucleotides, the CDR3 is TGTGCCAGCAGGCCCGGGACGGGAGGAGAGACCCAGTACTTC.

The rearrangement uses TRBV5-4 and TRBJ2-5; TRBD1 matches at 8 bases. This CDR3 is built from 14 residues. V was clipped by 2 bases and J by 1 base; unmatched bases: 1. Germline loops: CDR1 SGHNT, CDR2 YYREEE (reference sequence). The CDR3 is CASSFGTGQETQYF. The CDR3, as DNA: TGTGCCAGCAGCTTTGGGACAGGCCAAGAGACCCAGTACTTC.

This sequence joins TRBV11-3 and TRBJ2-1; D uncertain. Per germline, CDR1 SGHNT and CDR2 YENEEA. V lost 5 bases, J lost 5 bases, and 10 bases lay in between. The CDR3 consists of 13 residues. In DNA, the CDR3 is TGTGCCAGCAGCCGGTCGGAACACAATGAGCAGTTCTTC. Its translation is CASSRSEHNEQFF.

There are a few counts of this clone. The J gene is TRBJ1-2, the V gene TRBV7-2, with a weak D call TRBD1 (5 bases). In germline, CDR1 is SGHTA, CDR2 FQGNSA. The ends were cut back, 4 bases at V and 12 bases at J, with 12 bases in the middle. This CDR3 is built from 11 residues. CDR3 in amino acids: CASSSTDVNTF. The DNA of the CDR3 is TGTGCCAGCAGCTCGACAGACGTCAACACCTTC.

This chain links TRBV6-5 with TRBJ2-7, with a tentative D call TRBD1 (6 bases). Germline-derived CDR1 and CDR2 are MNHEY and SVGAGI. The CDR3 totals 12 residues. V lost 8 bases, J lost 5 bases, and 13 bases lay in between. CDR3 sequence reads: CASSTQGHEQYF. The CDR3 coding sequence is TGTGCCAGCTCCACCCAGGGGCACGAGCAGTACTTC.

The V call is TRBV5-4, the J call TRBJ1-2; 7 bases are a match to TRBD1. Germline V lookup: CDR1 SGHNT, CDR2 YYREEE (reference sequence). This CDR3 has 14 amino acids. The J segment lost 7 bases and the V segment lost 4 bases, leaving 10 bases of the junction unmatched. The CDR3 spells CASSVNTGAGGYTF. In nucleotides, the CDR3 is TGTGCCAGCAGCGTTAATACAGGGGCGGGTGGCTACACCTTC. The variable domain in full, completed from reference TRBV5-4 and TRBJ1-2, reads ETGVTQSPTHLIKTRGQQVTLRCSSQSGHNTVSWYQQALGQGPQFIFQYYREEENGRGNFPPRFSGLQFPNYSSELNVNALELDDSALYLCASSVNTGAGGYTFGSGTRLTVV.

Turning to this clone: The sample carries other DNA sequences with the same CDR3. The chain links TRBV7-2 to TRBJ1-1, with 7 bases identical to TRBD1. V lost 3 bases and J lost 0; bases outside the gene matches: 1. CDR3 length equals 14 residues. From germline, CDR1 is SGHTA and CDR2 FQGNSA. For the CDR3, the DNA is TGTGCCAGCAGCTTCGGGACAGTGAACACTGAAGCTTTCTTT. Protein product: CASSFGTVNTEAFF.

As to this clone: This sample includes further DNA sequences coding for the same CDR3. This chain uses TRBV19 with TRBJ1-1; the D is unclear. Germline V gene sequence: CDR1 LNHDA, CDR2 SQIVND (reference sequence). The CDR3 totals 13 residues. V gave up 5 bases and J gave up 1 base, with 8 bases separating them. Here the CDR3 DNA reads TGTGCCAGTAGTCCCCGTGGGAACACTGAAGCTTTCTTT. Protein product: CASSPRGNTEAFF.

The chain employs TRBV18 and TRBJ2-4; no clear D gene. CDR1 and CDR2 from the germline V gene are KGHSH and LQKENI. Trimming stripped 3 bases from V and 7 bases from J, with 10 bases between. The CDR3 is 13 residues long. The CDR3 region is CASSPDGVNIQYF. CDR3 nucleotide sequence: TGTGCCAGCTCACCGGATGGGGTCAACATTCAGTACTTC.

The rearrangement joins TRBV7-2 to TRBJ2-3, with no clear D. V lost 4 bases, J lost 4 bases, and 12 bases lay in between. The CDR3 runs 14 residues. CDR1 and CDR2 from the germline V gene are SGHTA and FQGNSA. Here the CDR3 reads CASSSSYGPDTQYF. For the CDR3, the DNA is TGTGCCAGCAGCTCTTCCTACGGCCCAGATACGCAGTATTTT.

The gene calls are TRBV4-1 and TRBJ2-2; no reliable D call. Trimming pared 0 bases from V and 4 bases from J, leaving 12 bases between. Germline V CDR1 and CDR2: MGHRA, YSYEKL. The CDR3 covers 16 residues. The CDR3 DNA is TGCGCCAGCAGCCAAGATCTACGACTTGTCACCGGGGAGCTGTTTTTT. This encodes CASSQDLRLVTGELFF.

To note about this clone: Other DNA sequences in the same sample also yield this CDR3. This rearrangement joins TRBV7-9 to TRBJ2-5; D perhaps matches TRBD2 (6 bases). CDR1 and CDR2 (germline): SEHNR, FQNEAQ (reference sequence). CDR3 length: 12 residues. The V end was cut by 3 bases, the J end by 4 bases, with 6 bases between. DNA for the CDR3: TGTGCCAGCAGCTTCGGGGGAGAGACCCAGTACTTC. It specifies CASSFGGETQYF.

V and J are TRBV7-2 and TRBJ2-5; 10 bases map to TRBD2. The CDR3 has 16 amino acids. Per the germline V gene, CDR1 is SGHTA and CDR2 is FQGNSA. V shed 1 base, J shed 2 bases, and the junction held 4 bases outside the gene matches. Here the CDR3 reads CASSLGAGGHQETQYF. DNA for the CDR3: TGTGCCAGCAGCTTAGGAGCGGGAGGGCATCAAGAGACCCAGTACTTC.